Listed here is a single T cell receptor (beta chain). Its antigen is still unknown. The data belong to a study of cytotoxic CD8 clonotypes in ibrutinib-treated CLL. The overall study: Complete response was seen in 2 patients and partial in roughly 25; approximately 12 progressed and 14 stayed remitted after a median roughly 65 months.

Overall study findings and caveats: Few clonotypes were public, and these shrank or held steady under treatment.

The method was immunoSEQ multiplex PCR; TCRdb's version includes in-frame clones alone and lacks a portion of them. Of 110,000 to 150,000 clones listed, approximately 90% are singletons. Unmatched junction bases numbered 10, after V lost 0 bases and J lost 2 bases. This CDR3 is built from 18 residues. Germline V lookup: CDR1 SGHRS, CDR2 YFSETQ. The receptor was isolated from a human donor with chronic lymphocytic leukemia. The sequencing used PBMCs, collected after 12 months of ibrutinib treatment. This rearrangement joins TRBV5-1 to TRBJ2-1; TRBD2 aligns across 8 bases. CDR3 residues: CASSLDPMSGRAYNEQFF. Here the CDR3 DNA reads TGCGCCAGCAGCTTGGATCCTATGAGCGGGAGAGCCTACAATGAGCAGTTCTTC.